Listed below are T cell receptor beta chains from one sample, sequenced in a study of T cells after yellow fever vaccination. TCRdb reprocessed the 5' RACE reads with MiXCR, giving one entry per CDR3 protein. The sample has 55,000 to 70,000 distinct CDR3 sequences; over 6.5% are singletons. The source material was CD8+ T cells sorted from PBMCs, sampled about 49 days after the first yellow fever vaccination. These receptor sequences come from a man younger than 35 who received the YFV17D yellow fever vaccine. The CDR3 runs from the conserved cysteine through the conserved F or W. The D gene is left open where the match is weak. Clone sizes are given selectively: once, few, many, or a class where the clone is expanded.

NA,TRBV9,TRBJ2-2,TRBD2,CASSGEAGAGELFF,TGTGCCAGCAGCGGAGAGGCGGGGGCCGGGGAGCTGTTTTTT
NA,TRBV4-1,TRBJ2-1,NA,CASSQVAGSSYNEQFF,TGCGCCAGCAGCCAAGTCGCAGGGAGCTCCTACAATGAGCAGTTCTTC
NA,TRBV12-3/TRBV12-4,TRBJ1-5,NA,CASSSPISGIGNQPQHF,TGTGCCAGCAGTTCCCCCATCTCAGGGATAGGCAATCAGCCCCAGCATTTT
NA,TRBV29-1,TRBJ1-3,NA,CSVGTGQGNTIYF,TGCAGCGTGGGGACCGGGCAAGGAAACACCATATATTTT
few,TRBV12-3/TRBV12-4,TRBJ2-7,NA,CASSPNSEQYF,TGTGCCAGCAGCCCGAATTCCGAGCAGTACTTC
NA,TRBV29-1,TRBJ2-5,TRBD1,CSVVYRGAGETQYF,TGCAGCGTTGTGTACAGGGGGGCAGGAGAGACCCAGTACTTC
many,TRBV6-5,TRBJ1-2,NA,CASSWAGVLNYGYTF,TGTGCCAGCAGCTGGGCAGGGGTTCTAAACTATGGCTACACCTTC
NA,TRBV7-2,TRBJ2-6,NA,CASSPWTAQGANVLTF,TGTGCCAGCAGCCCCTGGACCGCTCAGGGGGCCAACGTCCTGACTTTC
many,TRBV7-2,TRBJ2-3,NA,CASSSELADTQYF,TGTGCCAGCAGCTCTGAACTAGCAGATACGCAGTATTTT
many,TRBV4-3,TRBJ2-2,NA,CASSQVESNTGELFF,TGCGCCAGCAGCCAAGTTGAGTCCAACACCGGGGAGCTGTTTTTT
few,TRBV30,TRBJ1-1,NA,CAWSVDGSRTEAFF,TGTGCCTGGAGTGTAGATGGGAGTAGGACTGAAGCTTTCTTT
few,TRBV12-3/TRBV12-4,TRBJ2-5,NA,CASSLGANPRTQYF,TGTGCCAGCAGTTTAGGCGCCAATCCCCGGACCCAGTACTTC
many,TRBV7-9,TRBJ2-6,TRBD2,CASSHDIPQRGDSGANVLTF,TGTGCCAGCAGCCACGACATTCCCCAGCGGGGGGACTCTGGGGCCAACGTCCTGACTTTC
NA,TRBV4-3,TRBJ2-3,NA,CASSPGIDTETQYF,TGCGCCAGCAGCCCCGGGATTGACACAGAGACGCAGTATTTT
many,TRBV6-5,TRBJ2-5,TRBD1,CASNVGTGVGPIKETQYF,TGTGCCAGCAACGTGGGGACAGGGGTCGGTCCGATCAAAGAGACCCAGTACTTC
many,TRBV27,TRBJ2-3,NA,CASSGRTTRASDTQYF,TGTGCCAGCAGTGGGAGGACTACCCGTGCGTCGGATACGCAGTATTTT
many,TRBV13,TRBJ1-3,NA,CASSHRPGRIGNTIYF,TGTGCCAGCAGCCACCGCCCAGGACGGATTGGAAACACCATATATTTT
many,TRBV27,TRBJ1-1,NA,CASSLSGGENTEAFF,TGTGCCAGCAGTTTATCCGGGGGGGAGAACACTGAAGCTTTCTTT
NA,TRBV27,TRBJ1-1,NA,CATRTDMMNTEAFF,TGTGCCACCCGGACAGATATGATGAACACTGAAGCTTTCTTT
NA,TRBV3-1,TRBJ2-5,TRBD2,CASSPTRLAEETQYF,TGTGCCAGCAGCCCCACCCGGCTAGCGGAAGAGACCCAGTACTTC
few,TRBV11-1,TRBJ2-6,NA,CASSLPYRESSGANVLTF,TGTGCCAGCAGCTTACCCTACAGGGAAAGCTCTGGGGCCAACGTCCTGACTTTC
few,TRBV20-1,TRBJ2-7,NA,CSARGTPSPYEQYF,TGCAGTGCTAGAGGGACTCCATCCCCCTACGAGCAGTACTTC
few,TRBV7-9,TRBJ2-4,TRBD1,CASSFGQGGAKNIQYF,TGTGCCAGCAGCTTTGGACAGGGAGGAGCCAAAAACATTCAGTACTTC
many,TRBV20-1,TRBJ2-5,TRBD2,CSARGLAGGKYQETQYF,TGCAGTGCTAGGGGACTAGCGGGGGGCAAGTACCAAGAGACCCAGTACTTC
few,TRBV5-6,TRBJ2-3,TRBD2,CASSETSGGLTDTQYF,TGTGCCAGCAGCGAGACTAGCGGGGGCCTTACAGATACGCAGTATTTT
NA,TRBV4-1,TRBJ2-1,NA,CASSQDDAESINEQFF,TGCGCCAGCAGCCAAGATGATGCGGAGTCAATTAATGAGCAGTTCTTC
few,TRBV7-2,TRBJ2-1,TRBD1,CASGPSPGGYNEQFF,TGTGCCAGCGGGCCAAGTCCAGGGGGCTACAATGAGCAGTTCTTC
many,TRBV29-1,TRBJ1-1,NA,CSALILTEAFF,TGCAGCGCCCTTATCCTCACTGAAGCTTTCTTT